The 31 T cell receptor beta chains in this list originate from one sample, sequenced in a study of shared clonotypes between healthy human individuals. Clones were sequenced by immunoSEQ multiplex PCR, and TCRdb holds only the in-frame ones, with some missing. Of some 1.4 million clones listed, roughly 96% were seen once; the top ten hold roughly 1.2%. Specimen: naive CD4+ T cells sorted from blood. Subset meaning: CD45RA+ positively selected. These receptors were collected from a man younger than 45 in good health.

The rearrangement uses TRBV15 and TRBJ2-7; 10 positions match TRBD1. Germline values: CDR1 LNHNV, CDR2 YYDKDF (reference sequence). The junction had 4 bases not matched to a gene; V was cut back by 0 bases and J by 2 bases. This CDR3 has 16 amino acids. The CDR3 nucleotides read TGTGCCACCAGCAGAGATTGGGACAGGGGAGCCTACGAGCAGTACTTC. Translated, it gives CATSRDWDRGAYEQYF.

V gene TRBV27 combines with J gene TRBJ2-3, with 8 positions matching TRBD2. The CDR3 spans 15 residues. The V segment lost 7 bases and the J segment 2 bases; nucleotides outside the gene matches: 8. Looked up from germline, CDR1 is MNHEY and CDR2 is SMNVEV (reference sequence). The CDR3 DNA reads as TGTGCCAGCATGCGAATAGCGGGACCCACAGATACGCAGTATTTT. This codes for CASMRIAGPTDTQYF.

With respect to this clone: Other DNA sequences within the sample encode an identical CDR3. The rearrangement links TRBV10-3 to TRBJ1-5; no clear D. Germline assignment: CDR1 ENHRY and CDR2 SYGVKD. V was trimmed by 9 bases and J by 0 bases, leaving 9 bases between them. The length of the CDR3 is 13 residues. The CDR3 bases are TGTGCCATAAGAGGAGATAGCAATCAGCCCCAGCATTTT. As protein: CAIRGDSNQPQHF.

The chain carries TRBV6-5 and TRBJ1-5, with D maybe TRBD1 (5 bases). Germline values: CDR1 MNHEY, CDR2 SVGAGI. CDR3 size: 13 residues. The ends were cut back, 6 bases at V and 3 bases at J, with 9 bases in the middle. The CDR3 region is CASRDSFNQPQHF. The CDR3 nucleotides are TGTGCCAGCAGAGACAGCTTCAATCAGCCCCAGCATTTT.

This clone appeared a single time. The V gene is TRBV5-1, the J gene TRBJ1-4, with 8 nucleotides matching TRBD1. V dropped 5 bases and J dropped 8; count of bases not matched to a gene: 8. CDR1 and CDR2 from the germline V gene are SGHRS and YFSETQ. The CDR3 sequence is 14 residues long. This CDR3 is CASRLDRVGEKLFF. The CDR3 DNA reads as TGCGCCAGCAGACTGGACAGGGTGGGAGAAAAACTGTTTTTT.

This clone was recorded once. The chain is built from TRBV6-5 and TRBJ2-7; 7 positions match TRBD1. V lost 5 bases to trimming and J lost 0 bases; unmatched junction nucleotides: 7. The CDR3 has 15 amino acids. The germline V gene encodes CDR1 MNHEY and CDR2 SVGAGI. The CDR3 nucleotides read TGTGCCAGCAGTCCGAGACAGGGAAGCTCCTACGAGCAGTACTTC. This gives the protein CASSPRQGSSYEQYF.

V and J are TRBV19 and TRBJ1-4, with D unresolved. CDR1 and CDR2 (germline): LNHDA, SQIVND (reference sequence). V was pared by 2 bases and J by 6 bases, with 4 bases between. The CDR3 length is 12 residues. CDR3 region: CASSITDEKLFF. The CDR3 DNA reads TGTGCCAGTAGTATAACGGATGAAAAACTGTTTTTT.

The rearrangement uses TRBV19 and TRBJ1-1; 7 bases map to TRBD1. With V trimmed by 7 bases and J by 7 bases, 6 bases remained unmatched. Germline-derived CDR1 and CDR2 are LNHDA and SQIVND (reference sequence). CDR3 length: 12 amino acids. This chain's CDR3 is CASTHRDSEAFF. The CDR3 bases are TGTGCCAGTACTCACCGGGACAGTGAAGCTTTCTTT.

This chain joins TRBV28 and TRBJ2-7, with 8 bases that match TRBD1. The CDR3 totals 14 residues. V lost 4 bases, J lost 9 bases, and 11 bases stayed unmatched. CDR1 and CDR2 from the germline V gene are MDHEN and SYDVKM. CDR3 amino acids: CASSSPDRGPPQYF. The CDR3 DNA sequence: TGTGCCAGCAGTTCCCCCGACAGGGGACCTCCGCAGTACTTC.

This chain connects TRBV2 to TRBJ1-2; weak D call: TRBD1 (6 bases). This CDR3 has 13 amino acids. V was trimmed by 6 bases and J by 6 bases, leaving 14 bases between them. The germline V gene encodes CDR1 SNHLY and CDR2 FYNNEI. CDR3 protein: CASRTSGENGYTF. CDR3 DNA: TGTGCCAGCAGGACTTCAGGGGAGAATGGCTACACCTTC.

The V call is TRBV2, the J call TRBJ1-2; D unresolved. V gave up 2 bases and J gave up 3 bases, with 4 bases separating them. Germline V gene lookup returns CDR1 SNHLY and CDR2 FYNNEI. The CDR3 covers 12 residues. The CDR3 nucleotides read TGTGCCAGCAGTGAACTCTACTATGGCTACACCTTC. As protein: CASSELYYGYTF.

This sequence joins TRBV28 and TRBJ1-2; D may be TRBD1 (5 bases). The V gene's germline CDR1 is MDHEN and CDR2 SYDVKM. The CDR3 length is 12 residues. V was shortened by 4 bases and J by 5 bases, with 8 bases between the two germline ends. This CDR3 reads CASSSRQYGYTF. CDR3 bases: TGTGCCAGCAGTTCAAGACAGTATGGCTACACCTTC.

With regard to this clone: Other DNA sequences in the same sample also yield this CDR3. This rearrangement joins TRBV27 to TRBJ2-1; 13 bases match TRBD2. The CDR3 runs 16 residues. Germline assignment: CDR1 MNHEY and CDR2 SMNVEV (reference sequence). V shed 5 bases, J shed 7 bases, and the junction held 8 bases outside the gene matches. The CDR3 protein is CASSPRLAGGRNEQFF. In nucleotides, the CDR3 is TGTGCCAGCAGTCCCCGACTAGCGGGAGGTCGGAATGAGCAGTTCTTC.

This chain's CDR3 is CASSLNLRIGKNIQYF. As DNA, the CDR3 is TGTGCCAGCAGTTTAAATTTGCGGATAGGCAAAAACATTCAGTACTTC. The chain carries TRBV28 and TRBJ2-4; unclear D gene. Between the trimmed V and J ends, which lost 2 bases and 3 bases, there was a span of 14 bases. The germline V gene has CDR1 MDHEN and CDR2 SYDVKM. This CDR3 has 16 amino acids.

Regarding this clone: Other DNA sequences in this specimen translate into the identical CDR3. V gene TRBV7-2 combines with J gene TRBJ2-1; D call uncertain. CDR3 length: 13 residues. V lost 5 bases to trimming and J lost 3 bases, with 8 bases between them. Germline CDR1 SGHTA, CDR2 FQGNSA. CDR3 in amino acids: CASSPNNYNEQFF. DNA of the CDR3: TGTGCCAGCAGCCCGAATAACTACAATGAGCAGTTCTTC.

The CDR3 DNA sequence: TGTGCCAGTAGTATAGATCGGGGACTAGCGGGATACAATGAGCAGTTCTTC. Translation gives CASSIDRGLAGYNEQFF. The chain joins TRBV19 to TRBJ2-1; TRBD2 agrees at 13 bases. This CDR3 has 17 amino acids. Germline loops: CDR1 LNHDA, CDR2 SQIVND (reference sequence). V shed 0 bases and J 4 bases; nucleotides not matched to a gene: 3. The full variable domain, in which reference TRBV19 and TRBJ2-1 provide the parts outside the CDR3, is DGGITQSPKYLFRKEGQNVTLSCEQNLNHDAMYWYRQDPGQGLRLIYYSQIVNDFQKGDIAEGYSVSREKKESFPLTVTSAQKNPTAFYLCASSIDRGLAGYNEQFFGPGTRLTVL.

This chain connects TRBV23-1 to TRBJ2-3; 8 positions agree with TRBD1. TRBV23-1 is reported as an ORF; its role is uncertain. J lost 4 bases, V lost 5 bases, and 5 bases had no gene match. The CDR3 covers 14 residues. CDR3 bases: TGCGCCAGCAGTTACAACAGGGGGGCAGATACGCAGTATTTT. It yields the protein CASSYNRGADTQYF.

This clone occurred once. The CDR3 protein is CASSRRLAGTDYEQYF. The CDR3 DNA reads TGTGCCAGTAGTCGCAGACTAGCGGGAACCGACTACGAGCAGTACTTC. The chain couples TRBV19 to TRBJ2-7, with 11 bases aligning to TRBD2. The CDR3 has 16 amino acids. The V gene's germline CDR1 is LNHDA and CDR2 SQIVND (reference sequence). After removal of 5 bases from V and 3 bases from J, the junction contained 9 bases not matched to a gene. Supplemented by reference TRBV19 and TRBJ2-7, the full variable domain reads DGGITQSPKYLFRKEGQNVTLSCEQNLNHDAMYWYRQDPGQGLRLIYYSQIVNDFQKGDIAEGYSVSREKKESFPLTVTSAQKNPTAFYLCASSRRLAGTDYEQYFGPGTRLTVT.

This clone was counted once. The CDR3 nucleotides are TGTGCCAGCAGCCAGGGACCGGGAGGCTACACCTTC. Translating it yields CASSQGPGGYTF. This chain links TRBV9 with TRBJ1-2, with D tentatively TRBD1 (5 bases). V shed 4 bases and J shed 8 bases, with 12 bases lying between them. The CDR3 consists of 12 residues. Germline lookup yields CDR1 SGDLS and CDR2 YYNGEE.

This chain uses TRBV6-5 with TRBJ2-7; D is perhaps TRBD1 or TRBD2 (6 bases each). Deletions cut 6 bases from V and 5 bases from J, with 17 bases between. The CDR3 runs 14 residues. The germline V gene encodes CDR1 MNHEY and CDR2 SVGAGI. This CDR3 is CASRNDNGGDEQYF. Written as DNA, the CDR3 is TGTGCCAGCAGAAATGATAACGGGGGCGACGAGCAGTACTTC.

This chain joins TRBV27 and TRBJ2-3; D is unclear. The CDR3 extends over 11 amino acids. Germline V gene sequence: CDR1 MNHEY, CDR2 SMNVEV (reference sequence). V lost 6 bases and J 7 bases, leaving 8 bases between the germline ends. The CDR3 coding sequence is TGTGCCAGCAGATACGTAAATACGCAGTATTTT. Amino acid sequence: CASRYVNTQYF.

The chain employs TRBV28 and TRBJ2-3, with D unclear. This CDR3 has 13 amino acids. Trimming took off 6 bases at V and 7 bases at J, with 14 bases between the two ends. Germline CDR1 and CDR2: MDHEN and SYDVKM. The CDR3 DNA is TGTGCCAGCAGCCCCGCCGCGGTACATACGCAGTATTTT. Translated: CASSPAAVHTQYF.

The chain joins TRBV5-4 to TRBJ2-7; 9 bases match TRBD1. Germline V lookup: CDR1 SGHNT, CDR2 YYREEE (reference sequence). Trimming took 2 bases from V and 6 from J; bases not matched to a gene: 9. CDR3 length: 15 residues. The CDR3 sequence is CASSFKQGAYSEQYF. Here the CDR3 DNA reads TGTGCCAGCAGCTTCAAACAGGGGGCCTACTCCGAGCAGTACTTC. Supplemented by reference TRBV5-4 and TRBJ2-7, the full variable domain reads ETGVTQSPTHLIKTRGQQVTLRCSSQSGHNTVSWYQQALGQGPQFIFQYYREEENGRGNFPPRFSGLQFPNYSSELNVNALELDDSALYLCASSFKQGAYSEQYFGPGTRLTVT.

The rearrangement joins TRBV18 to TRBJ1-4, with 9 bases identical to TRBD1. V gave up 3 bases and J gave up 7 bases; unmatched junction bases: 18. The CDR3 runs 19 residues. CDR1 and CDR2 from the germline V gene are KGHSH and LQKENI. The CDR3 here is CASSPPRQGGDLAGEKLFF. The CDR3 nucleotides read TGTGCCAGCTCACCCCCTCGACAGGGGGGCGACTTGGCCGGTGAAAAACTGTTTTTT.

The chain is built from TRBV5-1 and TRBJ2-3, with 10 bases identical to TRBD2. From germline, CDR1 is SGHRS and CDR2 YFSETQ. The V gene end was trimmed by 3 bases and the J gene end by 3 bases; junction bases not matched to a gene: 7. This CDR3 has 16 amino acids. The CDR3 protein is CASSSGTSALTDTQYF. DNA for the CDR3: TGCGCCAGCAGCTCCGGGACTAGCGCCCTTACAGATACGCAGTATTTT.

The chain joins TRBV5-4 to TRBJ2-2, with unresolved D. CDR1 and CDR2 (germline): SGHNT, YYREEE (reference sequence). There are 14 residues in the CDR3. V was trimmed by 6 bases and J by 5 bases, leaving 14 bases between them. In DNA, the CDR3 is TGTGCCAGCACCCGCATCGGGCAGACCGGGGAGCTGTTTTTT. Translation: CASTRIGQTGELFF. Looking up the rest from reference TRBV5-4 and TRBJ2-2 gives the full variable domain: ETGVTQSPTHLIKTRGQQVTLRCSSQSGHNTVSWYQQALGQGPQFIFQYYREEENGRGNFPPRFSGLQFPNYSSELNVNALELDDSALYLCASTRIGQTGELFFGEGSRLTVL.

The rearrangement links TRBV27 to TRBJ1-4; D is perhaps TRBD1 (5 bases). The V end lost 11 bases, the J end lost 4 bases, and 17 bases lay between the germline ends. The germline V gene has CDR1 MNHEY and CDR2 SMNVEV (reference sequence). This CDR3 is 14 amino acids long. The CDR3 DNA sequence: TGTGCCGCCGCTAGGGGACGGTTTAATGAAAAACTGTTTTTT. Encoded protein: CAAARGRFNEKLFF.

The J gene is TRBJ2-7, the V gene TRBV7-9; perhaps D is TRBD1 or TRBD2 (6 bases each). This CDR3 is built from 16 residues. CDR1 and CDR2 (germline): SEHNR, FQNEAQ (reference sequence). V was trimmed by 2 bases and J by 3 bases, leaving 17 bases between them. CDR3 amino acids: CASSLRGTGASYEQYF. The CDR3 DNA reads TGTGCCAGCAGCTTAAGGGGGACGGGGGCCAGCTACGAGCAGTACTTC.

The genes are TRBV5-4 and TRBJ1-1, with D perhaps TRBD1 (6 bases). CDR3 size: 13 residues. Germline CDR1 and CDR2: SGHNT and YYREEE (reference sequence). Trimming left V 7 bases short and J 1 base short, with 11 bases between. The CDR3 sequence is CASHRVKNTEAFF. The CDR3 bases are TGTGCCAGCCACAGGGTTAAGAACACTGAAGCTTTCTTT.

This chain uses TRBV18 with TRBJ2-1, with D perhaps TRBD1 (6 bases). V was shortened by 4 bases and J by 3 bases, with 16 bases between the two germline ends. Germline V gene lookup returns CDR1 KGHSH and CDR2 LQKENI. There are 16 residues in the CDR3. CDR3 coding DNA: TGTGCCAGCTCACTAACTAGGGGGTCGAACTACAATGAGCAGTTCTTC. Protein: CASSLTRGSNYNEQFF.

CDR3 region: CASSFPPTEHNEQFF. DNA for the CDR3: TGCGCCAGCAGCTTTCCCCCGACAGAACACAATGAGCAGTTCTTC. The genes are TRBV5-1 and TRBJ2-1, with a possible D match to TRBD1 (5 bases). The length of the CDR3 is 15 residues. The V gene lost 2 bases and the J gene lost 5 bases, with 14 bases spanning the gap. Germline assignment: CDR1 SGHRS and CDR2 YFSETQ.